This entry lists 21 T cell receptor beta chains sequenced from one sample in a study of T cell repertoires in cytomegalovirus infection. TCRdb reanalysed the reads using MiXCR and keeps one entry per CDR3 protein. The sample gives tens of thousands of distinct CDR3 sequences, around 20% of which show up once; under 20% is in the top ten. These receptors are not linked to any known antigen. The sample comprised PBMCs, sequenced either directly or after in vitro stimulation (not recorded which). The receptors derive from a human donor in good health (CMV status not recorded). Some clones in this sample may be carry-over from other donors' samples.

This clonotype occurred a few times. The chain combines TRBV6-2 or TRBV6-3 with TRBJ1-3; D remains unclear. V lost 2 bases, J lost 0 bases, and 17 bases lay in between. From germline, CDR1 is MNHEY and CDR2 SVGEGT. The CDR3 sequence is 18 residues long. The CDR3 DNA reads as TGTGCCAGCAGTTACCGGCACCCTTTGGGTCGCTCTGGAAACACCATATATTTT. Translated, it gives CASSYRHPLGRSGNTIYF.

This clonotype was found many times. The V call is TRBV7-9, the J call TRBJ1-1; D gene unclear. Trimming shortened V by 5 bases and J by 4 bases, and 11 bases separated the two germline ends. The length of the CDR3 is 13 residues. Germline V gene data show CDR1 as SEHNR and CDR2 as FQNEAQ (reference sequence). This CDR3 reads CASSPKVRTEAFF. The DNA for the CDR3 is TGTGCCAGCAGCCCGAAGGTTCGCACTGAAGCTTTCTTT.

This clonotype was recorded at least ten times. The chain links TRBV7-8 to TRBJ2-1, with 8 bases lining up with TRBD2. J gave up 2 bases and V 5 bases, and 20 bases lay outside the gene matches. The length of the CDR3 is 20 residues. CDR1 and CDR2 (germline): SGHVS, FQNEAQ. This CDR3 is CASSRSRASLLADTYNEQFF. The CDR3 nucleotides read TGTGCCAGCAGCCGGAGCCGTGCCTCATTACTAGCGGACACCTACAATGAGCAGTTCTTC.

This clonotype was counted a few times. The V call is TRBV15, the J call TRBJ2-3; the D is unclear. The CDR3 loop spans 14 amino acids. Germline CDR1 LNHNV, CDR2 YYDKDF (reference sequence). The V end was cut by 5 bases, the J end by 1 base, with 10 bases between. CDR3 sequence (DNA): TGTGCCACCAGCGGCATCCAGGGCACAGATACGCAGTATTTT. Its translation: CATSGIQGTDTQYF.

The chain is built from TRBV3-1 and TRBJ2-2; 10 bases fit TRBD2. CDR1 and CDR2 from the germline V gene are LGHDT and YNNKEL (reference sequence). This CDR3 comprises 17 residues. With 3 bases clipped from V and 0 bases from J, the junction kept 4 bases outside the gene matches. DNA of the CDR3: TGTGCCAGCAGCCAGGGGACTAGCGTCGCGAACACCGGGGAGCTGTTTTTT. This codes for CASSQGTSVANTGELFF.

This clonotype was found many times. The chain combines TRBV11-2 with TRBJ1-1, with 10 positions matching TRBD1. Trimming removed 1 base from V and 3 bases from J; junction bases left unmatched: 2. Germline CDR1 and CDR2: SGHAT and FQNNGV. This CDR3 is built from 15 residues. The CDR3 region is CASSLVGQGYTEAFF. The CDR3 bases are TGTGCCAGCAGCTTAGTGGGACAGGGGTACACTGAAGCTTTCTTT.

This chain uses TRBV18 with TRBJ1-1; D is perhaps TRBD1 (5 bases). The V gene's germline CDR1 is KGHSH and CDR2 LQKENI. Trimming left V 3 bases short and J 0 bases short, with 14 bases between. CDR3 length: 16 residues. The DNA for the CDR3 is TGTGCCAGCTCACCCCCGGACACCGTCTTGAACACTGAAGCTTTCTTT. Residues: CASSPPDTVLNTEAFF.

This clonotype was counted only a few times. The chain is built from TRBV7-2 and TRBJ1-1; D might be TRBD1 (5 bases). The germline V and J ends were trimmed by 5 bases and 3 bases, with 13 bases remaining between them. Germline V gene data show CDR1 as SGHTA and CDR2 as FQGNSA. The CDR3 has 14 amino acids. CDR3 DNA sequence: TGTGCCAGCAGCCGCATGGGGCCCGACACTGAAGCTTTCTTT. It encodes CASSRMGPDTEAFF.

This clonotype has at least ten counts. The CDR3 DNA reads TGTGCCAGCAGTGGGAGACTAGCCGGTTGGGATACGCAGTATTTT. Its translation is CASSGRLAGWDTQYF. The gene calls are TRBV27 and TRBJ2-3; 7 bases are a match to TRBD2. The CDR3 consists of 15 residues. J lost 6 bases, V lost 5 bases, and 11 bases had no gene match. Germline-derived CDR1 and CDR2 are MNHEY and SMNVEV (reference sequence).

The CDR3 nucleotides are TGTGCCAGTAGTAGCCGCCCCGGCCCCGAAGCTTTCTTT. Residues: CASSSRPGPEAFF. The chain links TRBV19 to TRBJ1-1; D ambiguous. With 4 bases removed from V and 8 bases from J, the gap between germline ends came to 14 bases. This CDR3 comprises 13 residues. Germline V gene sequence: CDR1 LNHDA, CDR2 SQIVND (reference sequence).

The sample holds many counts of this clonotype. The chain uses TRBV7-9 and TRBJ2-3; no clear D gene. The CDR3 is 14 residues long. Trimming cost V 1 base and J 1 base, with 6 bases left between them. Germline V gene data show CDR1 as SEHNR and CDR2 as FQNEAQ (reference sequence). This CDR3 reads CASSLGWGTDTQYF. DNA for the CDR3: TGTGCCAGCAGCTTAGGATGGGGCACAGATACGCAGTATTTT. The variable domain in full, with the rest retrieved from reference TRBV7-9 and TRBJ2-3, is DTGVSQNPRHKITKRGQNVTFRCDPISEHNRLYWYRQTLGQGPEFLTYFQNEAQLEKSRLLSDRFSAERPKGSFSTLEIQRTEQGDSAMYLCASSLGWGTDTQYFGPGTRLTVL.

This clonotype was counted between two and nine times. V and J are TRBV6-1 and TRBJ2-5, with TRBD1 identical over 7 bases. The germline CDR1 and CDR2 sequences are MNHNS and SASEGT. Losses at the gene ends were 7 bases for V and 2 bases for J; bases not matched to a gene: 4. CDR3 length: 13 residues. CDR3 sequence (DNA): TGTGCCAGCAAGGGACAGCCACAAGAGACCCAGTACTTC. Protein sequence: CASKGQPQETQYF.

This clonotype was observed many times. The rearrangement joins TRBV12-3 or TRBV12-4 to TRBJ1-6, with D perhaps TRBD1 (5 bases). The germline V and J ends were trimmed by 1 base and 0 bases, with 7 bases remaining between them. CDR3 length: 16 amino acids. The CDR3 loop reads CASSLGQSSYNSPLHF. CDR3 nucleotide sequence: TGTGCCAGCAGTTTAGGACAGAGCTCCTATAATTCACCCCTCCACTTT.

The chain combines TRBV28 with TRBJ2-7; D is perhaps TRBD1 (6 bases). Germline V gives CDR1 MDHEN, CDR2 SYDVKM. There are 12 residues in the CDR3. The ends were cut back, 5 bases at V and 11 bases at J, with 16 bases in the middle. As DNA, the CDR3 is TGTGCCAGCAGTGACACAGGGTTTTACAAGTACTTC. It yields the protein CASSDTGFYKYF.

The chain links TRBV6-5 to TRBJ1-5; 8 bases are shared with TRBD1. Germline CDR1 and CDR2: MNHEY and SVGAGI. The CDR3 covers 15 residues. J lost 6 bases, V lost 5 bases, and 9 bases had no gene match. The CDR3 region has the DNA TGTGCCAGCAGTCCCCAGGGGGCCCCCCTTCAGCCCCAGCATTTT. Its protein is CASSPQGAPLQPQHF.

The chain carries TRBV19 and TRBJ2-7, with no clear D. With 10 bases removed from V and 4 bases from J, the gap between germline ends came to 17 bases. The germline V gene has CDR1 LNHDA and CDR2 SQIVND (reference sequence). CDR3 length equals 13 residues. The CDR3 DNA sequence: TGTGCCATCAGTCAGATAGTGGGGTACGAGCAGTACTTC. Encoded protein: CAISQIVGYEQYF.

This clonotype came up many times. This rearrangement joins TRBV2 to TRBJ1-4; a possible D gene is TRBD1 (6 bases). Trimming removed 5 bases at V and 5 bases at J, with 12 bases between. Per germline, CDR1 SNHLY and CDR2 FYNNEI. This CDR3 region has 14 residues. The CDR3 sequence is CASSPDRSNEKLFF. The CDR3 coding sequence is TGTGCCAGCAGTCCCGACAGGAGCAATGAAAAACTGTTTTTT.

This clonotype was detected ten times or more. The chain employs TRBV6-6 and TRBJ1-3; D is uncertain. Trimming cost V 6 bases and J 7 bases, with 13 bases left between them. Germline V gene sequence: CDR1 MNHNY, CDR2 SVGAGI (reference sequence). The CDR3 runs to 13 residues. CDR3 coding DNA: TGTGCCAGCAGCCGAACCCAGGAGAACACCATATATTTT. Protein sequence: CASSRTQENTIYF.

In regard to this clonotype: Just one base apart from a much larger clone, this may be a read error. CDR3 amino acids: CASSSAPGRLGRETQYF. In DNA, the CDR3 is TGTGCCAGCAGCTCAGCGCCCGGCAGGCTAGGGCGGGAGACCCAGTACTTC. V usage is TRBV7-2 and J usage is TRBJ2-5; D gene uncertain. The V gene lost 4 bases and the J gene lost 5 bases, with 23 bases spanning the gap. The CDR3 is 17 amino acids. The germline V gene encodes CDR1 SGHTA and CDR2 FQGNSA.

This chain's CDR3 is CASSPFGGLNRQPQHF. For the CDR3, the DNA is TGTGCCAGCAGTCCCTTCGGGGGGCTGAATCGACAGCCCCAGCATTTT. The genes are TRBV6-5 and TRBJ1-5, with D tentatively TRBD1 (6 bases). Trimming stripped 5 bases from V and 7 bases from J, with 21 bases between. The CDR3 is 16 residues long. Per the germline V gene, CDR1 is MNHEY and CDR2 is SVGAGI.

This chain uses TRBV10-3 with TRBJ2-3; TRBD2 matches at 7 bases. CDR1 and CDR2 (germline): ENHRY, SYGVKD. Trimming removed 8 bases from V and 1 base from J; junction bases left unmatched: 9. The CDR3 is 15 residues long. The CDR3 DNA reads as TGTGCCATCCAGCCTAGCGGAGAGGGCACAGATACGCAGTATTTT. Translated: CAIQPSGEGTDTQYF.